This T cell receptor (beta chain) comes out of a study of post-analysis software for immune sequencing data (dated by TCRdb to the mid-2010s). About the study as a whole: Disease courses on record covered relapsing-remitting, secondary progressive and progressive-relapsing multiple sclerosis, though some patients had no subtype annotation. The patient repertoires were set against 10 or so previously published healthy control repertoires from donors whose ages ranged from about 6 to 25 years. A subset of samples was prepared in parallel using single-end sample barcoding, then pooled and co-amplified after Illumina adapter ligation.

To note about this clonotype: The antigen this receptor binds is unknown. The sample holds no much larger clone one base away, and base qualities are not on file.

The study at large found these results: Strong co-clustering of samples prepared in the same batch was shown by direct clustering with F measure, prompting a batch-effect correction. Four or five TRBV segments, including TRBV5-6, TRBV5-1 and TRBV20-1, were significantly more frequent in patients than controls. Compared with controls, multiple sclerosis patients had significantly lower normalized Chao1 diversity, a finding suggesting substantial peripheral T-cell clonal expansion. The multiple sclerosis patient group was slightly younger than the control group.

Trimming takes 7 bases off V and 3 bases off J; junction bases not matched to a gene: 18. The germline V gene provides CDR1 MDHEN and CDR2 SYDVKM. The CDR3 runs 18 residues from the cysteine to the phenylalanine. Here the CDR3 DNA is all that survives: 54 bases in frame from base 1. The protocol used for the library was PCR. Sequencing instrument: Illumina HiSeq 2500. To reduce PCR and sequencing biases, unique molecular identifiers were built into the TCR beta cDNA libraries. Per 1 to 10 million input T cells, roughly 500,000 cDNA molecules were obtained, such that each molecule approximated one T cell. The patient libraries were prepared and sequenced with the same protocol used for the earlier healthy control dataset. Samples belonging to the same batch were prepared together, multiplexed and sequenced on a shared HiSeq lane. Per the authors' processing: Raw barcoded reads were processed with MIGEC, and single-read molecular identifier groups were discarded before consensus assembly and CDR3 extraction. VDJtools was used for post-analysis of the clonotype tables, and diversity was normalized by down-sampling every dataset to the size of the smallest sample. In repertoire overlap clustering, CDR3 amino acid sequences, but not nucleotide sequences, were matched to correct batch-related cross-sample contamination. TCRdb's own reprocessing of the public reads used fastp at Q25 and MiXCR and kept productive beta chains. CDR3 protein duplicates are merged, each entry listing the most common genes and DNA. The V and J calls and clone size are TCRdb's, not the authors'. For this sample there are about 820,000 distinct CDR3 sequences; 53% appear just once. The ten most abundant clones make up 4% to 5.5% of the sample.

To demonstrate the VDJtools post-analysis software, the study profiled TCR beta repertoires from the peripheral blood of about a dozen young patients with multiple sclerosis. Multiple sclerosis patients were children and adolescents aged roughly 6 to 17 years. Here the chain combines TRBV28 and TRBJ2-7, with 10 middle bases fitting TRBD1. This clonotype was sampled from a girl aged 5 to 17 with multiple sclerosis. What was sequenced was blood. The CDR3 amino acid sequence is: CASTPPGQGPYGGYEQYF. The DNA reads TGTGCCAGCACTCCACCGGGACAGGGGCCCTACGGAGGCTACGAGCAGTACTTC.